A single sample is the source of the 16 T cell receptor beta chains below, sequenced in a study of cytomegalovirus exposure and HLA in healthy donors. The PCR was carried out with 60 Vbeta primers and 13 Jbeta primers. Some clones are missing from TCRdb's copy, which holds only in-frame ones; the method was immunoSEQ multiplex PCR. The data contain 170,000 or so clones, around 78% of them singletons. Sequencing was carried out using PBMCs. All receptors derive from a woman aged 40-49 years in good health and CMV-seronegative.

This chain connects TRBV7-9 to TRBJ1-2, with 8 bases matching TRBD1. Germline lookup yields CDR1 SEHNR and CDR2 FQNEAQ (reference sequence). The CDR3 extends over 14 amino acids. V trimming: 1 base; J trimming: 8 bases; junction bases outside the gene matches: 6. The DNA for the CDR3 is TGTGCCAGCAGCTTAGTTCGTACAGGGGGAGGCTACACCTTC. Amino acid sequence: CASSLVRTGGGYTF.

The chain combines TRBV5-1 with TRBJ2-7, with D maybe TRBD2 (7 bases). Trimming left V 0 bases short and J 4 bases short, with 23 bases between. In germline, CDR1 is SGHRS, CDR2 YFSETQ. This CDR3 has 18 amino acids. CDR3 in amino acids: CASSLVAGASTPGYEQYF. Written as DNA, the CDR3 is TGCGCCAGCAGCTTGGTGGCGGGGGCATCAACCCCGGGTTACGAGCAGTACTTC.

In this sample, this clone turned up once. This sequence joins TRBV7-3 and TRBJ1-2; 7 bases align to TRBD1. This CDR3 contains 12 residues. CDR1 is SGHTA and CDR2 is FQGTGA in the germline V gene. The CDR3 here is CQGGGRSYGYTF. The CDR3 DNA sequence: TGTCAAGGGGGCGGCCGCTCCTATGGCTACACCTTC.

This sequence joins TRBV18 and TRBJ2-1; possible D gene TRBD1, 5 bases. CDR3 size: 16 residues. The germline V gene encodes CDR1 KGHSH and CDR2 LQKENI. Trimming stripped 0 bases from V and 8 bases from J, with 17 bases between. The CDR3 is CASSPPEQGGDYEQFF. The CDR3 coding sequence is TGTGCCAGCTCACCACCGGAGCAGGGCGGTGATTATGAGCAGTTCTTC.

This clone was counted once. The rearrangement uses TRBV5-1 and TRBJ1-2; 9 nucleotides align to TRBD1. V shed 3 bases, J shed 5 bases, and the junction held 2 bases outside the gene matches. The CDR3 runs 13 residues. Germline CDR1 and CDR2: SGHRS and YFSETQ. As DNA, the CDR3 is TGCGCCAGCAGCTCCGGACAGGGGTATGGCTACACCTTC. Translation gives CASSSGQGYGYTF.

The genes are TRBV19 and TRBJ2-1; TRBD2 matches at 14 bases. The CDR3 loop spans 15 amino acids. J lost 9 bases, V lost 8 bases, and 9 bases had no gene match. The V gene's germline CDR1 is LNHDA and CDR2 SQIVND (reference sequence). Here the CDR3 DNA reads TGTGCCAGTTCGGCTAGGGGGACTAGCGGGGGTGAGCAGTTCTTC. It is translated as CASSARGTSGGEQFF.

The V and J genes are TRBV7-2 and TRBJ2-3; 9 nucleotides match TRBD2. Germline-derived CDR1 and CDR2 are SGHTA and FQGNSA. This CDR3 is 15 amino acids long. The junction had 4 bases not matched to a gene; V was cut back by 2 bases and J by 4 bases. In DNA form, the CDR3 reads TGTGCCAGCAGCTTAAGCGGGGGGCGGGCAGATACGCAGTATTTT. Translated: CASSLSGGRADTQYF. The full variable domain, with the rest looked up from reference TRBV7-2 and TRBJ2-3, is GAGVSQSPSNKVTEKGKDVELRCDPISGHTALYWYRQSLGQGLEFLIYFQGNSAPDKSGLPSDRFSAERTGGSVSTLTIQRTQQEDSAVYLCASSLSGGRADTQYFGPGTRLTVL.

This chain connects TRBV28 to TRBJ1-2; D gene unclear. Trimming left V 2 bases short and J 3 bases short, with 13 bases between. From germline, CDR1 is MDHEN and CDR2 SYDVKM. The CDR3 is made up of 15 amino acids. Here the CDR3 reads CASSLRGPDDYGYTF. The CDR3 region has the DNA TGTGCCAGCAGTTTACGAGGGCCCGATGACTATGGCTACACCTTC.

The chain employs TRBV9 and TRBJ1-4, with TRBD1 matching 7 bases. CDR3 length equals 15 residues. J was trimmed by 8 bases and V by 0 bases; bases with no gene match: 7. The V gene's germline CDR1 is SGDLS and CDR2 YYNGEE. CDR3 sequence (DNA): TGTGCCAGCAGCGTAGCCCCGGACAGGTTCGAAAAACTGTTTTTT. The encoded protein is CASSVAPDRFEKLFF.

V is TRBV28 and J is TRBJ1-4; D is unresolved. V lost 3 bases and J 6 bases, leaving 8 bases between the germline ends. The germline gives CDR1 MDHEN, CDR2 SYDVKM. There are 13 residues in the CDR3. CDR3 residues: CASSFPRDEKLFF. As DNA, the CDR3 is TGTGCCAGCAGTTTTCCCCGTGATGAAAAACTGTTTTTT. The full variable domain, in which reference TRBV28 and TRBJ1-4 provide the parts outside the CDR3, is DVKVTQSSRYLVKRTGEKVFLECVQDMDHENMFWYRQDPGLGLRLIYFSYDVKMKEKGDIPEGYSVSREKKERFSLILESASTNQTSMYLCASSFPRDEKLFFGSGTQLSVL.

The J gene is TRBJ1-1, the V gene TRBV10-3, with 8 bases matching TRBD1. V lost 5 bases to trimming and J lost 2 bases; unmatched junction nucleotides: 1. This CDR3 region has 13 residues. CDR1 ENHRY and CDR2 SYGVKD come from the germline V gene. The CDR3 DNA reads TGTGCCATCAGTCCAGGGGGCAACACTGAAGCTTTCTTT. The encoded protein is CAISPGGNTEAFF.

CDR3 protein: CASSGVNPFGQETQYF. The CDR3 DNA sequence: TGTGCCAGCAGTGGAGTTAATCCTTTCGGGCAAGAGACCCAGTACTTC. The J gene is TRBJ2-5, the V gene TRBV2; D is unclear. V was shortened by 4 bases and J by 2 bases, with 17 bases between the two germline ends. The CDR3 loop spans 16 amino acids. Germline loops: CDR1 SNHLY, CDR2 FYNNEI.

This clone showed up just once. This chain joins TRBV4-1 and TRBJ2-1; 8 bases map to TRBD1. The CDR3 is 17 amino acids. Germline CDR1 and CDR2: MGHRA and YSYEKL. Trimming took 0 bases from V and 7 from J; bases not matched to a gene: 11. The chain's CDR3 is CASSQDRRRGQLNEQFF. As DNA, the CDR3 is TGCGCCAGCAGCCAAGATCGCCGCAGGGGGCAGTTGAATGAGCAGTTCTTC.

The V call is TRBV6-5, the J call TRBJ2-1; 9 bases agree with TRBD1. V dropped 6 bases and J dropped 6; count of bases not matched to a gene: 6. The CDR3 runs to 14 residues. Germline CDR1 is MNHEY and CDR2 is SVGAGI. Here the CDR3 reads CASSGRDRVNEQFF. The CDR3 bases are TGTGCCAGCAGCGGCCGGGACAGGGTCAATGAGCAGTTCTTC.

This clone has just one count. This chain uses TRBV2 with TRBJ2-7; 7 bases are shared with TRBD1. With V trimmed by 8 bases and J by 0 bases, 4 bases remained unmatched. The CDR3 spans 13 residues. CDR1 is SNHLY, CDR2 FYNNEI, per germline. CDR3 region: CASRRGISYEQYF. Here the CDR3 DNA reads TGTGCCAGCCGCAGGGGGATCTCCTACGAGCAGTACTTC.

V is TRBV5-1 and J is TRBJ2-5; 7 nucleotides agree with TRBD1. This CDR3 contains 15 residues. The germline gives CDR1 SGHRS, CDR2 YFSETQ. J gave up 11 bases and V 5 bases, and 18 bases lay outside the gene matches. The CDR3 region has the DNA TGCGCCAGCAGAGCCAATACAGGGGTCCGTGGGGAGCAGTACTTC. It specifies CASRANTGVRGEQYF. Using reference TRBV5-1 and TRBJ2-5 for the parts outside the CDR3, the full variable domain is KAGVTQTPRYLIKTRGQQVTLSCSPISGHRSVSWYQQTPGQGLQFLFEYFSETQRNKGNFPGRFSGRQFSNSRSEMNVSTLELGDSALYLCASRANTGVRGEQYFGPGTRLLVL.